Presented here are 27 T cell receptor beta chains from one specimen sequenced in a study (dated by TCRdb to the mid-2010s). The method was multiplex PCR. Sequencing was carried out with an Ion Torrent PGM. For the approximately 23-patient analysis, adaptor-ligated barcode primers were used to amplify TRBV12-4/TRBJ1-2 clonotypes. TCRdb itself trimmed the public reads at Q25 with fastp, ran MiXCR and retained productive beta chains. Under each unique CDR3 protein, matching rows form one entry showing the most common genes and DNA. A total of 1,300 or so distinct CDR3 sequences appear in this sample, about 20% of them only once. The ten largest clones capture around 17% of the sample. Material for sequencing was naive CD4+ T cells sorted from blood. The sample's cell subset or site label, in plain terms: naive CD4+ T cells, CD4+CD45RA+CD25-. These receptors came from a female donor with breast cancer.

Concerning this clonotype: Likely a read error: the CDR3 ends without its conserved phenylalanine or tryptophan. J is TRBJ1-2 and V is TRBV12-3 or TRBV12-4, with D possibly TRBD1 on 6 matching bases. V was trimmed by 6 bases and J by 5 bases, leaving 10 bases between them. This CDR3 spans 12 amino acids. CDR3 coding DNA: TGTGCCAGCAGGGACAGTAATTATGGCTACACCTCC. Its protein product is CASRDSNYGYTS.

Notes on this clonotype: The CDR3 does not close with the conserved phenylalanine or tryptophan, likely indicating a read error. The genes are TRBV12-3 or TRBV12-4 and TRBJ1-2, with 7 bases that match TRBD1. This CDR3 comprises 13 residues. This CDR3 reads CASSSDRTYSYTL. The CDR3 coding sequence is TGTGCCAGCAGCTCGGACAGGACCTATAGCTACACCCTC.

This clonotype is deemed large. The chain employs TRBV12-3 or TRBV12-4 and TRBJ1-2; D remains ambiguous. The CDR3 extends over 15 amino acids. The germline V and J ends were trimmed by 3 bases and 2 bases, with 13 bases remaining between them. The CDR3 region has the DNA TGTGCCAGCAGTTTCTCGGGGAAACCGAACTATGGCTACACCTTC. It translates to CASSFSGKPNYGYTF.

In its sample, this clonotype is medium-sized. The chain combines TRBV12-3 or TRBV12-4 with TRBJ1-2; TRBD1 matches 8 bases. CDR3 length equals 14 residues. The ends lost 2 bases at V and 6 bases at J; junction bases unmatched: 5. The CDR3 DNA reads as TGTGCCAGCAGTTTATCGGGACAGGCGCATGGCTACACCTTC. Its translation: CASSLSGQAHGYTF.

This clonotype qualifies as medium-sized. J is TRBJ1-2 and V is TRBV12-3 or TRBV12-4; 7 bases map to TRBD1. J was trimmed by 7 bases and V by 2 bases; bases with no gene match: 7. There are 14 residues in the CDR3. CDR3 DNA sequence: TGTGCCAGCAGTTTAAAACTTACAGGGGTTGGCTACACCTTC. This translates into CASSLKLTGVGYTF.

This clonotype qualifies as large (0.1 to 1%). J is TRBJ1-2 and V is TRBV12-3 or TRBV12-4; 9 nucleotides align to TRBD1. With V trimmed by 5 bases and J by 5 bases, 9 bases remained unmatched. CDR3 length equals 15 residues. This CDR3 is CASSQRTGDRYGYTF. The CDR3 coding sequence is TGTGCCAGCAGTCAGAGGACAGGGGATCGGTATGGCTACACCTTC.

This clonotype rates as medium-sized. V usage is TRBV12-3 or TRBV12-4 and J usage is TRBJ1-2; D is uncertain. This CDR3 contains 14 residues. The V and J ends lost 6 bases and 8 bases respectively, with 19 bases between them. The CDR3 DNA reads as TGTGCCAGCAGCTCCCCGGGCAGAATGTGGGGCTACACCTTC. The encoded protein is CASSSPGRMWGYTF.

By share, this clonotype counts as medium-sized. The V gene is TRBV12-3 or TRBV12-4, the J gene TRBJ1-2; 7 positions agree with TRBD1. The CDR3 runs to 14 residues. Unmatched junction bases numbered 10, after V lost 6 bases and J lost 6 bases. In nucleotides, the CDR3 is TGTGCCAGCAGCCGAACAGGGGAAAGCCATGGCTACACCTTC. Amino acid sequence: CASSRTGESHGYTF.

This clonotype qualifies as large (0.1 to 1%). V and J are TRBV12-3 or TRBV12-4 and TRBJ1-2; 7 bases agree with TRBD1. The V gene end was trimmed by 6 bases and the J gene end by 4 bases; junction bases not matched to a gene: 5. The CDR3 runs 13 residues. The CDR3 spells CASSSDRTYGYTF. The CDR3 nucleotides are TGTGCCAGCAGCTCGGACAGGACCTATGGCTACACCTTC.

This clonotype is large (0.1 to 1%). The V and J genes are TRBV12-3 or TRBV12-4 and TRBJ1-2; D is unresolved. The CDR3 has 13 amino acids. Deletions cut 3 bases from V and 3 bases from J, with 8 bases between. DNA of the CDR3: TGTGCCAGCAGTTTTGGGAGCCACTATGGCTACACCTTC. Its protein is CASSFGSHYGYTF.

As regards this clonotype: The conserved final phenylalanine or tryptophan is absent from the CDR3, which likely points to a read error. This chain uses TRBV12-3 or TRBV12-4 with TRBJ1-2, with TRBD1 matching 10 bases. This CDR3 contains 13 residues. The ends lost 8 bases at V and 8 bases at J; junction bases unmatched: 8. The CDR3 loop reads CASAWDRGSGYTS. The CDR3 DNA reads TGTGCCAGCGCCTGGGACAGGGGATCGGGCTACACCTCC.

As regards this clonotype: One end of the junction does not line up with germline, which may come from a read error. The CDR3 spells CASNVRRAGYGYAF. In nucleotides, the CDR3 is TGCGCCAGCAATGTTAGGAGGGCAGGCTATGGCTACGCCTTC. This rearrangement joins TRBV12-3 or TRBV12-4 to TRBJ1-2, with no clear D. The CDR3 contains 14 residues.

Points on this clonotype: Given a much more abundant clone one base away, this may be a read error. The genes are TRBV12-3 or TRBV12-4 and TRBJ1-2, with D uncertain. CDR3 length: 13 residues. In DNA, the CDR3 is TGTGTCAGCAGTTTAGGTCTTACTTATGGCTACACCTTC. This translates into CVSSLGLTYGYTF.

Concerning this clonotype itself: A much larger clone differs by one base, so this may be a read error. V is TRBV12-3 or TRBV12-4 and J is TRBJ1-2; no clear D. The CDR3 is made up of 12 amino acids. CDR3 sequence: CVSSSLTSGYTF. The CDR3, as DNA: TGTGTCAGCAGTTCCCTGACGAGTGGCTACACCTTC.

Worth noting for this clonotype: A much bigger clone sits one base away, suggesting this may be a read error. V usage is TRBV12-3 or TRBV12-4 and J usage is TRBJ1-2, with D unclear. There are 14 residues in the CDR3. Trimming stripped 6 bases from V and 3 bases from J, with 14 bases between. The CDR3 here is CASRPITTDYGYTF. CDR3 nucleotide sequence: TGTGCCAGCAGACCGATTACAACTGACTATGGCTACACCTTC.

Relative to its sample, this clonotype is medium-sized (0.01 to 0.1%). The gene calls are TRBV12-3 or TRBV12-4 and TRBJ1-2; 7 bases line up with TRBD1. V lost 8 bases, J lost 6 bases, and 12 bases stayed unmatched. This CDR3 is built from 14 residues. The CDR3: CASLEDRASNGYTF. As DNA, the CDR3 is TGTGCCAGCCTCGAAGACAGGGCGTCCAATGGCTACACCTTC.

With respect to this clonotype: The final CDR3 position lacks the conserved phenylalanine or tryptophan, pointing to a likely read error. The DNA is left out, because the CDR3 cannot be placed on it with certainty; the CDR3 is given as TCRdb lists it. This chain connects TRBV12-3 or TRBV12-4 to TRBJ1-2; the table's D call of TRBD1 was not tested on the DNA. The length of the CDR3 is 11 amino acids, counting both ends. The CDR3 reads CASSAGTGEGL.

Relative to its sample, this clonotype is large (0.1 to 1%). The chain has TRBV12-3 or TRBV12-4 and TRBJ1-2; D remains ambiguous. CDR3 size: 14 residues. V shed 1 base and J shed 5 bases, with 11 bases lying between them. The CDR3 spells CASSLEYGPYGYTF. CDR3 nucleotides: TGTGCCAGCAGTTTAGAGTACGGCCCATATGGCTACACCTTC.

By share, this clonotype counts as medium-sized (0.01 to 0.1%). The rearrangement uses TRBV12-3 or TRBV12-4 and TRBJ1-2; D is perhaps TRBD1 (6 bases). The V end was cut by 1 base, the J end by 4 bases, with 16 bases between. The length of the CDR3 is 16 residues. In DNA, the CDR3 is TGTGCCAGCAGTTTAGAAGTTGGACAGAGGGCCTATGGCTACACCTTC. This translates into CASSLEVGQRAYGYTF.

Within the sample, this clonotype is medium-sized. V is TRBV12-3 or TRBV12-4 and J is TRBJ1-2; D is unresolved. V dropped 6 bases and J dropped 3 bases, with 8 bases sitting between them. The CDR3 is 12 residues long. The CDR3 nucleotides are TGTGCCAGCAGGGCAGGACACTATGGCTACACCTTC. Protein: CASRAGHYGYTF.

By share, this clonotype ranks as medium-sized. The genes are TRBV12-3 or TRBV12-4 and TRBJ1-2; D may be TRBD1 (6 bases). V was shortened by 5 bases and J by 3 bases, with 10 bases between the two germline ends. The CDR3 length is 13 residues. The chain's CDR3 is CASSLQGHYGYTF. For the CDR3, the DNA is TGTGCCAGCAGTCTACAGGGCCACTATGGCTACACCTTC.

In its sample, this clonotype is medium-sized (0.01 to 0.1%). CDR3: CASSPTGFYGYTF. The CDR3 DNA is TGTGCCAGCAGTCCCACAGGGTTCTATGGCTACACCTTC. V usage is TRBV12-3 or TRBV12-4 and J usage is TRBJ1-2; possible D gene TRBD1, 6 bases. Trimming shortened V by 5 bases and J by 4 bases, and 11 bases separated the two germline ends. This CDR3 has 13 amino acids.

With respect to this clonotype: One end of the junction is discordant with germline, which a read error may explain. This chain's CDR3 is CASSWTDNYGYTF. In nucleotides, the CDR3 is TGCGCCAGCAGTTGGACCGATAACTATGGCTACACCTTC. J is TRBJ1-2 and V is TRBV12-3 or TRBV12-4; D not certain. The CDR3 sequence is 13 residues long.

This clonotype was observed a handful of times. In DNA, the CDR3 is TGTGCCAGCAGTTCCCGACAAGGGGACTATGGCTACACCTTC. This sequence encodes CASSSRQGDYGYTF. The chain couples TRBV12-3 or TRBV12-4 to TRBJ1-2; D possibly corresponds to TRBD1 (5 bases). CDR3 length equals 14 residues. V was cut by 4 bases and J by 3 bases, with 12 bases left in between.

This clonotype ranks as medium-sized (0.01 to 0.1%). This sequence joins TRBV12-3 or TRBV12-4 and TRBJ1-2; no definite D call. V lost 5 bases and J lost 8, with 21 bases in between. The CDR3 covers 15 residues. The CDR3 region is CASSPRQVGYSGYTF. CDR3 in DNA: TGTGCCAGCAGTCCTCGGCAGGTTGGGTATTCGGGCTACACCTTC.

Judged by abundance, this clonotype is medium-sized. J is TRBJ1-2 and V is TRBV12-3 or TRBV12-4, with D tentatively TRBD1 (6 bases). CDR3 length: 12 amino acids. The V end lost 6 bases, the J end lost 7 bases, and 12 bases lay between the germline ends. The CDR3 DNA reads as TGTGCCAGCAGCTACAACAGGGTTGGCTACACCTTC. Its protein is CASSYNRVGYTF.

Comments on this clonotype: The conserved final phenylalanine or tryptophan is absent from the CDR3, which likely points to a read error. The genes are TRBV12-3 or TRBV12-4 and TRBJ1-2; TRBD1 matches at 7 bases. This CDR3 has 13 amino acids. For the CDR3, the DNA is TGTGTCAGCAGCTCGGACAGGACCTATGGCTACACCCTC. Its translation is CVSSSDRTYGYTL.